Reported below is one T cell receptor (beta chain). Its cognate antigen is unknown. Clones were read by immunoSEQ multiplex PCR, and TCRdb kept only the in-frame ones, dropping some. The table shows 3,400 or so clones, with roughly 95% occurring only once. This entry belongs to a study of T cells after posttransplantation cyclophosphamide. Study-wide points: Skin or GI-infiltrating T cells shared few TRB sequences with blood. Donor CD8+ memory clones often dominated recipient blood repertoires at later times.

V lost 3 bases and J lost 4; bases outside the gene matches: 1. CDR1 and CDR2 (germline): KGHSH, LQKENI. There are 14 residues in the CDR3. Peripheral blood was collected from the related graft donor on the marrow donation day. Cells defined as naive were viable CD3+CD4+ or CD3+CD8+ and CCR7+CD45RA+CD45RO-CD95-CD27+CD28+. The rearrangement uses TRBV18 and TRBJ2-7; 12 nucleotides agree with TRBD1. The TCR comes from a woman aged 45-65 years in good health and a related stem cell transplant donor. The sequenced sample was naive CD8+ T cells sorted from PBMCs. The CDR3 nucleotides are TGTGCCAGCTCACCGGGACAGGGGGCGTACGAGCAGTACTTC. Protein: CASSPGQGAYEQYF.